Following are 10 T cell receptor beta chains from one sample sequenced in a study of OX40 agonist ivuxolimab in advanced cancers. Sequencing used immunoSEQ multiplex PCR; TCRdb keeps in-frame clones, though not all of them. The repertoire consists of fewer than 65,000 clones, with about nine tenths occurring once and the leading ten covering 0.95% to 1.5%. Specimen: CD4+ or CD8+ T cells sorted from blood, collected in a trial of the OX40 agonist ivuxolimab. The receptor source for this set is an adult with an advanced solid tumor such as melanoma, head and neck, liver or kidney cancer.

The rearrangement links TRBV11-2 to TRBJ1-3; D uncertain. CDR3 length: 14 amino acids. Germline assignment: CDR1 SGHAT and CDR2 FQNNGV. V was shortened by 1 base and J by 2 bases, with 6 bases between the two germline ends. CDR3 in DNA: TGTGCCAGCAGCTTAGTTTTGGCTGGAAACACCATATATTTT. This translates into CASSLVLAGNTIYF.

The chain recombines TRBV21-1 with TRBJ1-5. TRBV21-1 has pseudogene status. CDR3 size: 15 residues. This CDR3 reads CAMQDPHGDNQPQHF. The DNA of the CDR3 is TGTGCCATGCAGGACCCCCACGGGGATAATCAGCCCCAGCATTTT.

The CDR3 DNA is TGTGCCAGCAGCTTCTACAATGAGCAGTTCTTC. This sequence encodes CASSFYNEQFF. The V gene is TRBV7-2, the J gene TRBJ2-1; D unclear. Per germline, CDR1 SGHTA and CDR2 FQGNSA. Trimming stripped 3 bases from V and 3 bases from J, with 0 bases between. The CDR3 is 11 residues long. The entire variable domain, with the rest obtained from reference TRBV7-2 and TRBJ2-1, is as follows: GAGVSQSPSNKVTEKGKDVELRCDPISGHTALYWYRQSLGQGLEFLIYFQGNSAPDKSGLPSDRFSAERTGGSVSTLTIQRTQQEDSAVYLCASSFYNEQFFGPGTRLTVL.

J is TRBJ2-1 and V is TRBV27, with TRBD2 identical over 12 bases. The germline gives CDR1 MNHEY, CDR2 SMNVEV (reference sequence). This CDR3 region has 17 residues. Trimming cost V 6 bases and J 1 base; bases outside gene matches: 7. The CDR3 sequence is CASSPRTSGTSYNEQFF. The CDR3 DNA reads TGTGCCAGCAGCCCCAGGACTAGCGGGACATCCTACAATGAGCAGTTCTTC.

The gene calls are TRBV6-6 and TRBJ2-7, with D perhaps being TRBD1 or TRBD2 (5 bases each). CDR1 is MNHNY and CDR2 is SVGAGI in the germline V gene (reference sequence). V was trimmed by 5 bases and J by 0 bases, leaving 14 bases between them. The CDR3 is 15 amino acids. The CDR3 region is CASSDRDRNSYEQYF. The CDR3 nucleotides are TGTGCCAGCAGTGACCGGGACCGAAACTCCTACGAGCAGTACTTC.

The chain has TRBV10-1 and TRBJ2-5; D might be TRBD1 (5 bases). V lost 0 bases, J lost 2 bases, and 7 bases lay in between. In germline, CDR1 is WNHNN, CDR2 SYGVQD (reference sequence). The CDR3 spans 14 residues. The chain's CDR3 is CASSESPGQETQYF. The CDR3 region has the DNA TGCGCCAGCAGTGAGTCCCCAGGGCAAGAGACCCAGTACTTC.

The chain combines TRBV6-6 with TRBJ2-7, with D perhaps TRBD1 or TRBD2 (6 bases each). CDR1 MNHNY and CDR2 SVGAGI come from the germline V gene (reference sequence). Trimming removed 7 bases at V and 3 bases at J, with 19 bases between. The CDR3 totals 15 residues. The CDR3 nucleotides read TGTGCCAGCACCTCCGGGACAAGGGGGGTCTACGAGCAGTACTTC. Protein sequence: CASTSGTRGVYEQYF.

J is TRBJ1-2 and V is TRBV5-1; maybe TRBD1 (6 bases). The CDR3 loop spans 15 amino acids. Germline assignment: CDR1 SGHRS and CDR2 YFSETQ. Trimming cost V 0 bases and J 3 bases, with 12 bases left between them. The CDR3, as DNA: TGCGCCAGCAGCTTGGGAACAGGGTTCGACTATGGCTACACCTTC. Its protein is CASSLGTGFDYGYTF.

This clone is a singleton in its sample. The V call is TRBV4-1, the J call TRBJ1-1, with no clear D. The CDR3 loop spans 15 amino acids. Germline V gene sequence: CDR1 MGHRA, CDR2 YSYEKL. V lost 0 bases to trimming and J lost 4 bases, with 12 bases between them. Here the CDR3 reads CASSQEVSNPTEAFF. For the CDR3, the DNA is TGCGCCAGCAGCCAAGAAGTGTCCAACCCCACTGAAGCTTTCTTT.

This chain uses TRBV13 with TRBJ1-1; D not certain. The germline V gene has CDR1 PRHDT and CDR2 FYEKMQ (reference sequence). The CDR3 extends over 13 amino acids. V dropped 3 bases and J dropped 1 base, with 6 bases sitting between them. The CDR3 protein is CASSLEKNTEAFF. In DNA form, the CDR3 reads TGTGCCAGCAGCTTGGAGAAGAACACTGAAGCTTTCTTT.